A single sample is the source of the 29 T cell receptor beta chains below, sequenced in a study of T cells in Graves' hyperthyroidism and ophthalmopathy. Amplified TCR beta CDR3 regions came from RNA transcripts. TCR CDR3 regions were first amplified by RT-PCR with HTBI primers. TCRdb reprocessed the multiplex PCR reads with MiXCR, giving one entry per CDR3 protein. This table has approximately 300,000 distinct CDR3 sequences, approximately 18% appearing once. The specimen was blood. The receptor source for this set is a man in his forties or fifties with Graves' ophthalmopathy.

This chain uses TRBV12-3 or TRBV12-4 with TRBJ2-7; 7 bases fit TRBD2. V trimming: 5 bases; J trimming: 4 bases; junction bases outside the gene matches: 5. This CDR3 contains 13 residues. As DNA, the CDR3 is TGTGCCAGCAGTGGGGGGGACGTTTACGAGCAGTACTTC. It encodes CASSGGDVYEQYF.

The genes are TRBV7-8 and TRBJ2-1; D is possibly TRBD2 (5 bases). With 3 bases removed from V and 7 bases from J, the gap between germline ends came to 19 bases. Germline V gives CDR1 SGHVS, CDR2 FQNEAQ. The CDR3 extends over 16 amino acids. CDR3 region: CASSFYGVESQNEQFF. The CDR3 coding sequence is TGTGCCAGCAGCTTTTACGGGGTCGAGTCTCAGAATGAGCAGTTCTTC. The variable domain in full, with the rest retrieved from reference TRBV7-8 and TRBJ2-1, is GAGVSQSPRYKVAKRGQDVALRCDPISGHVSLFWYQQALGQGPEFLTYFQNEAQLDKSGLPSDRFFAERPEGSVSTLKIQRTQQEDSAVYLCASSFYGVESQNEQFFGPGTRLTVL.

Remarks on this clonotype: Sequence at one end of the junction differs from germline and may be a read error. This sequence joins TRBV6-1 and TRBJ1-3; TRBD1 is a possible D gene (6 bases). Germline loops: CDR1 MNHNS, CDR2 SASEGT. This CDR3 has 14 residues. As DNA, the CDR3 is TGTACCAGCAGTAGGACAGCCTCTGGAAACACCATATATTTT. This gives the protein CTSSRTASGNTIYF.

Only a few counts were recorded for this clonotype. V usage is TRBV19 and J usage is TRBJ2-7, with D possibly TRBD2 on 5 matching bases. The CDR3 is 13 amino acids. Germline V gene data show CDR1 as LNHDA and CDR2 as SQIVND (reference sequence). V gave up 4 bases and J gave up 3 bases, with 10 bases separating them. CDR3 in DNA: TGTGCCAGTAGTACGTCCGGGAACTACGAGCAGTACTTC. Its translation is CASSTSGNYEQYF.

In regard to this clonotype: A read error may explain this, as a much larger clone is one base away. The chain employs TRBV5-6 and TRBJ2-3, with TRBD1 matching 7 bases. The CDR3 has 14 residues. CDR1 and CDR2 from the germline V gene are SGHDT and YYEEEE. DNA for the CDR3: TGTGTCAGCAGCGCAGGGGGTAGCACAGATACGCAGTATTTT. Amino acids: CVSSAGGSTDTQYF.

The chain couples TRBV9 to TRBJ2-3; D perhaps matches TRBD2 (5 bases). V lost 3 bases to trimming and J lost 0 bases, with 14 bases between them. CDR3 size: 16 residues. Germline values: CDR1 SGDLS, CDR2 YYNGEE. CDR3 sequence (DNA): TGTGCCAGCAGCGGATATCTAGCAGCTAGCACAGATACGCAGTATTTT. It yields the protein CASSGYLAASTDTQYF. Combining the CDR3 with reference TRBV9 and TRBJ2-3 gives the whole variable domain DSGVTQTPKHLITATGQRVTLRCSPRSGDLSVYWYQQSLDQGLQFLIQYYNGEERAKGNILERFSAQQFPDLHSELNLSSLELGDSALYFCASSGYLAASTDTQYFGPGTRLTVL.

The chain uses TRBV19 and TRBJ2-7; perhaps TRBD1 as D (5 bases). Per the germline V gene, CDR1 is LNHDA and CDR2 is SQIVND (reference sequence). Trimming pared 8 bases from V and 1 base from J, leaving 15 bases between. The CDR3 is made up of 14 amino acids. The CDR3 spells CASRRDPSSYEQYF. The CDR3 region has the DNA TGTGCCAGTCGCAGGGATCCTAGTTCCTACGAGCAGTACTTC. Looking up the rest from reference TRBV19 and TRBJ2-7 gives the full variable domain: DGGITQSPKYLFRKEGQNVTLSCEQNLNHDAMYWYRQDPGQGLRLIYYSQIVNDFQKGDIAEGYSVSREKKESFPLTVTSAQKNPTAFYLCASRRDPSSYEQYFGPGTRLTVT.

In nucleotides, the CDR3 is TGCAGCGGCGGGACGAACGGGGAGCTGTTTTTT. Protein sequence: CSGGTNGELFF. The V gene is TRBV29-1, the J gene TRBJ2-2, with D perhaps TRBD2 (6 bases). There are 11 residues in the CDR3. Looked up from germline, CDR1 is SQVTM and CDR2 is ANQGSEA. With 7 bases removed from V and 7 bases from J, the gap between germline ends came to 10 bases.

This clonotype was seen repeatedly, ten times or more. The genes are TRBV2 and TRBJ1-1; D possibly corresponds to TRBD1 (6 bases). This CDR3 has 12 residues. Trimming pared 9 bases from V and 7 bases from J, leaving 15 bases between. CDR1 is SNHLY, CDR2 FYNNEI, per germline. The chain's CDR3 is CARKQGTLEAFF. CDR3 bases: TGTGCCAGAAAACAGGGCACCCTTGAAGCTTTCTTT.

This clonotype was found many times. CDR3 nucleotide sequence: TGTGCCAGCAGTAAATCACAGACCTTCACAGATACGCAGTATTTT. Its translation: CASSKSQTFTDTQYF. The rearrangement links TRBV6-1 to TRBJ2-3; D gene uncertain. Trimming pared 5 bases from V and 2 bases from J, leaving 14 bases between. The germline V gene encodes CDR1 MNHNS and CDR2 SASEGT. CDR3 length: 15 amino acids.

This chain connects TRBV5-1 to TRBJ2-5; 10 nucleotides agree with TRBD2. Germline loops: CDR1 SGHRS, CDR2 YFSETQ. There are 15 residues in the CDR3. Germline trimming cut 5 bases from V and 5 bases from J; bases unmatched to any gene: 9. The CDR3 DNA reads TGCGCCAGCAGTTATCTAGCGGGAGTGGGGGAGACCCAGTACTTC. This translates into CASSYLAGVGETQYF.

This clonotype was seen only a few times. V and J are TRBV29-1 and TRBJ2-7; possibly TRBD1 or TRBD2 for D (6 bases each). Looked up from germline, CDR1 is SQVTM and CDR2 is ANQGSEA. This CDR3 region has 14 residues. V was shortened by 2 bases and J by 8 bases, with 19 bases between the two germline ends. The CDR3 region is CSVEMGGGGSKQYF. As DNA, the CDR3 is TGCAGCGTTGAAATGGGGGGCGGAGGTAGCAAGCAGTACTTC.

About this clonotype itself: One end of the junction varies from germline; a read error may be responsible. The chain is built from TRBV9 and TRBJ2-1, with D perhaps TRBD2 (6 bases). CDR1 is SGDLS, CDR2 YYNGEE, per germline. The CDR3 contains 14 residues. CDR3 nucleotide sequence: TGTGCCAGCAGTACCAGCGGGCGTACAAATGAGCAATTCTTC. Translating it yields CASSTSGRTNEQFF.

This clonotype has at least ten counts. This chain joins TRBV5-1 and TRBJ2-3; D is possibly TRBD2 (6 bases). CDR3 length: 16 residues. Trimming left V 3 bases short and J 0 bases short, with 14 bases between. The germline V gene encodes CDR1 SGHRS and CDR2 YFSETQ. The DNA of the CDR3 is TGCGCCAGCAGCTCGAACCAGGGACTCAGCACAGATACGCAGTATTTT. It codes for CASSSNQGLSTDTQYF.

This clonotype turned up a few times. The chain links TRBV7-3 to TRBJ2-1, with 9 bases identical to TRBD1. The CDR3 consists of 14 residues. Germline V gives CDR1 SGHTA, CDR2 FQGTGA. V trimming: 5 bases; J trimming: 16 bases; junction bases outside the gene matches: 15. The CDR3 DNA reads as TGTGCCAGCAGCCCAACGCTAACAGGGGGCCAAACCTTCTTC. This translates into CASSPTLTGGQTFF.

Ten or more counts support this clonotype. The chain has TRBV5-1 and TRBJ2-2, with 7 bases matching TRBD1. Germline lookup yields CDR1 SGHRS and CDR2 YFSETQ. This CDR3 contains 14 residues. V gave up 9 bases and J gave up 4 bases; unmatched junction bases: 9. CDR3 protein: CATGPGQVTGELFF. Written as DNA, the CDR3 is TGCGCCACCGGTCCCGGACAGGTCACCGGGGAGCTGTTTTTT.

There are many counts of this clonotype. This rearrangement joins TRBV30 to TRBJ1-5, with D possibly matching TRBD1 (5 bases). This CDR3 comprises 16 residues. The germline CDR1 and CDR2 sequences are GTSNPN and SVGIG (reference sequence). V was cut by 6 bases and J by 4 bases, with 22 bases left in between. The CDR3 is CACSAQLGTGNQPQHF. The CDR3 coding sequence is TGTGCCTGTTCGGCACAGTTGGGGACGGGAAATCAGCCCCAGCATTTT. Variable domain in full (rest from reference TRBV30 and TRBJ1-5): SQTIHQWPATLVQPVGSPLSLECTVEGTSNPNLYWYRQAAGRGLQLLFYSVGIGQISSEVPQNLSASRPQDRQFILSSKKLLLSDSGFYLCACSAQLGTGNQPQHFGDGTRLSIL.

The sample holds many counts of this clonotype. V and J are TRBV10-3 and TRBJ2-3, with 7 nucleotides matching TRBD2. The V gene's germline CDR1 is ENHRY and CDR2 SYGVKD. The V and J ends lost 7 bases and 2 bases, in that order; junction bases with no gene match: 6. The CDR3 sequence is 14 residues long. The CDR3 loop reads CAITAGDPTDTQYF. DNA for the CDR3: TGTGCCATCACGGCGGGAGACCCCACAGATACGCAGTATTTT.

The gene calls are TRBV18 and TRBJ1-1; D is perhaps TRBD1 (6 bases). V lost 3 bases to trimming and J lost 7 bases, with 12 bases between them. CDR3 length equals 13 residues. Germline V CDR1 and CDR2: KGHSH, LQKENI. CDR3 coding DNA: TGTGCCAGCTCACCGGTCAAGGGGGGTGAAGCTTTCTTT. Translating gives CASSPVKGGEAFF.

J is TRBJ2-3 and V is TRBV6-1; 15 bases line up with TRBD2. Germline loops: CDR1 MNHNS, CDR2 SASEGT. The CDR3 is 16 residues long. V lost 5 bases and J lost 1; bases outside the gene matches: 1. The CDR3 nucleotides are TGTGCCAGCAGTCGGACTAGCGGGGGGGGCACAGATACGCAGTATTTT. It is translated as CASSRTSGGGTDTQYF.

The rearrangement joins TRBV10-1 to TRBJ2-1, with TRBD2 as a possible D gene (5 bases). V dropped 5 bases and J dropped 7 bases, with 21 bases sitting between them. The CDR3 consists of 16 residues. The germline V gene encodes CDR1 WNHNN and CDR2 SYGVQD (reference sequence). This CDR3 is CASSYTQELGLNEQFF. The CDR3 DNA reads as TGCGCCAGCAGTTATACTCAAGAACTAGGCTTGAATGAGCAGTTCTTC.

This clonotype came up many times. For the CDR3, the DNA is TGCGGTCCTGAAGGCTCGGGAGCTTTCTTT. Protein product: CGPEGSGAFF. The chain joins TRBV20-1 to TRBJ1-1; the D is unclear. CDR3 size: 10 residues. The germline V gene encodes CDR1 DFQATT and CDR2 SNEGSKA (reference sequence).

The table lists this clonotype with many counts. The chain couples TRBV28 to TRBJ2-5, with 7 positions matching TRBD2. CDR1 and CDR2 from the germline V gene are MDHEN and SYDVKM. V trimming: 2 bases; J trimming: 6 bases; junction bases outside the gene matches: 9. This CDR3 spans 15 amino acids. CDR3 nucleotide sequence: TGTGCCAGCAGTTTAAGTCTTGCGGGAGCTAAGACCCAGTACTTC. Residues: CASSLSLAGAKTQYF.

Many counts were recorded for this clonotype. The chain uses TRBV5-1 and TRBJ2-3; 7 bases map to TRBD2. The ends lost 4 bases at V and 1 base at J; junction bases unmatched: 12. From germline, CDR1 is SGHRS and CDR2 YFSETQ. The CDR3 runs to 17 residues. CDR3 DNA sequence: TGCGCCAGCAGCGCATCGACTAGCAGGTGGGGCACAGATACGCAGTATTTT. Its translation is CASSASTSRWGTDTQYF.

The chain is built from TRBV6-2 or TRBV6-3 and TRBJ2-3; TRBD1 matches at 8 bases. The CDR3 is 17 residues long. CDR1 is MNHEY and CDR2 is SVGEGT in the germline V gene. J was trimmed by 1 base and V by 0 bases; bases with no gene match: 6. The CDR3 reads CASSYSEVTGGTDTQYF. The CDR3 nucleotides read TGTGCCAGCAGTTACTCGGAGGTGACAGGGGGCACAGATACGCAGTATTTT.

This clonotype appeared many times. The chain combines TRBV11-2 with TRBJ1-1; D is possibly TRBD1 (6 bases). Germline CDR1 and CDR2: SGHAT and FQNNGV. Trimming cost V 3 bases and J 4 bases, with 9 bases left between them. The CDR3 contains 13 residues. The DNA of the CDR3 is TGTGCCAGCAGCTTTAACAGGGTCACTGAAGCTTTCTTT. As protein: CASSFNRVTEAFF.

This clonotype was observed a handful of times. The chain recombines TRBV20-1 with TRBJ2-5; D unresolved. Trimming shortened V by 2 bases and J by 5 bases, and 9 bases separated the two germline ends. CDR3 length: 12 amino acids. CDR1 is DFQATT and CDR2 is SNEGSKA in the germline V gene (reference sequence). CDR3 coding DNA: TGCAGTGCTAGAACCTTGGTGGAGACCCAGTACTTC. Residues: CSARTLVETQYF.

There are a few counts of this clonotype. V usage is TRBV6-2 or TRBV6-3 and J usage is TRBJ1-1, with 8 bases identical to TRBD1. This CDR3 comprises 15 residues. The ends lost 4 bases at V and 1 base at J; junction bases unmatched: 5. The germline V gene has CDR1 MNHEY and CDR2 SVGEGT. The CDR3 is CASSSHRGANTEAFF. In DNA form, the CDR3 reads TGTGCCAGCAGTTCCCACAGGGGGGCGAACACTGAAGCTTTCTTT.

This chain connects TRBV7-9 to TRBJ2-7; TRBD2 aligns across 8 bases. This CDR3 region has 15 residues. The J segment lost 3 bases and the V segment lost 3 bases, leaving 7 bases of the junction unmatched. CDR1 SEHNR and CDR2 FQNEAQ come from the germline V gene (reference sequence). In DNA, the CDR3 is TGTGCCAGCAGCTTTCCCGGGGGGGGAATCTACGAGCAGTACTTC. The encoded protein is CASSFPGGGIYEQYF. Looking up the rest from reference TRBV7-9 and TRBJ2-7 gives the full variable domain: DTGVSQNPRHKITKRGQNVTFRCDPISEHNRLYWYRQTLGQGPEFLTYFQNEAQLEKSRLLSDRFSAERPKGSFSTLEIQRTEQGDSAMYLCASSFPGGGIYEQYFGPGTRLTVT.